This T cell receptor beta chain was identified during a study of T cells in Graves' hyperthyroidism and ophthalmopathy. Whole-study findings and limits: Onset of ophthalmopathy came a median around 7.1 months after the model predicted it. The majority of expanded thyroid clonotypes above 0.001 also appeared in blood.

In the case of this clonotype: What it recognizes is unknown.

Germline V lookup: CDR1 SGDLS, CDR2 YYNGEE. Trimming stripped 2 bases from V and 11 bases from J, with 20 bases between. The CDR3 runs 15 residues. Amplification targeted TCR beta CDR3 regions from RNA transcripts. An initial round of RT-PCR targeting the TCR CDR3 relied on the HTBI primer set. TCRdb fed the multiplex PCR reads into MiXCR, producing one record per CDR3 protein. The sample has hundreds of thousands of distinct CDR3 sequences, 35% to 40% seen once; the top ten hold 8.9%. This clonotype originated in a man between 18 and 29 years old with Graves' hyperthyroidism. The V gene is TRBV9, the J gene TRBJ1-5; D remains ambiguous. The sequenced sample was blood. The CDR3 reads CASSVGGRHQETQHF. The DNA for the CDR3 is TGTGCCAGCAGCGTGGGCGGGAGGCACCAAGAGACCCAGCATTTT.